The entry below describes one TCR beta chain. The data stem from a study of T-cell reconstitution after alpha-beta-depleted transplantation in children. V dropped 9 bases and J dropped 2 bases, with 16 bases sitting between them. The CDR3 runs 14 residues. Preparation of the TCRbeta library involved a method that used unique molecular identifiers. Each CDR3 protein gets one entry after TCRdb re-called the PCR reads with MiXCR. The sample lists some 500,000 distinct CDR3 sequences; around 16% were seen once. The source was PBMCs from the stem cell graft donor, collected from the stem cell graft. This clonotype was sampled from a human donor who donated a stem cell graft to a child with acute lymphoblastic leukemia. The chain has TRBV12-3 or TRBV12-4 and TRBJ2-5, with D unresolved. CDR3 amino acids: CASRADREQETQYF. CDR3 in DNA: TGTGCCAGTAGAGCCGACCGAGAGCAAGAGACCCAGTACTTC.